The clone carrying this TCR beta chain was seen a single time. Repertoires were generated with immunoSEQ multiplex PCR, while TCRdb's copy carries only in-frame clones and drops some. The table shows roughly 380,000 clones, with about 89% occurring only once. The data are from a study of blood T cell repertoires in COVID-19. Per the germline V gene, CDR1 is MNHEY and CDR2 is SMNVEV (reference sequence). The CDR3 is 14 residues long. The ends were cut back, 2 bases at V and 3 bases at J, with 8 bases in the middle. The chain recombines TRBV27 with TRBJ1-5, with D perhaps matching TRBD1 (5 bases). The sequenced sample consisted of peripheral blood. This TCR derives from a woman between 35 and 50 years old with COVID-19, enrolled during active disease. This CDR3 reads CASSLRGFNQPQHF. Written as DNA, the CDR3 is TGTGCCAGCAGTTTACGGGGGTTCAATCAGCCCCAGCATTTT.